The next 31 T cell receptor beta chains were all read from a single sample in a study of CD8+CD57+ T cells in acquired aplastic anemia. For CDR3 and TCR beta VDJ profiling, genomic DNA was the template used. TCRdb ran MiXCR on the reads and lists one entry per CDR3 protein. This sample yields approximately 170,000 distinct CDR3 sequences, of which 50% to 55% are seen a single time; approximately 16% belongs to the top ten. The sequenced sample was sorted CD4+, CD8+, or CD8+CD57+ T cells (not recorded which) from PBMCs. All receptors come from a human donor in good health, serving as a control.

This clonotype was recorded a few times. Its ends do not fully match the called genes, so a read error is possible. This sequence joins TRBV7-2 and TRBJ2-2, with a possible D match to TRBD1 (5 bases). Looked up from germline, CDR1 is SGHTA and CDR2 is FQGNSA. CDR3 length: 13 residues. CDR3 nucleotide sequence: TGTGCCAGCAGCTTAGGGGGCACCGAGGAGCTGTTTTTT. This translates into CASSLGGTEELFF.

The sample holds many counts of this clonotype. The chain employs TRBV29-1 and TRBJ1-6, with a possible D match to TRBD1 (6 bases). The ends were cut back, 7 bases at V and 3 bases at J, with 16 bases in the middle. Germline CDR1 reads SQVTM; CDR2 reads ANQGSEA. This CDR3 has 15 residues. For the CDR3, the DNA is TGCAGCGCCTCAAAACAGGACAGCTATAATTCACCCCTCCACTTT. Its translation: CSASKQDSYNSPLHF.

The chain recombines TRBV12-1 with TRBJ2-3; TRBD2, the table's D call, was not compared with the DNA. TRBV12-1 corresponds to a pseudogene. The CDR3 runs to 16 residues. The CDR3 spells CASSFAASGAPDTQYF. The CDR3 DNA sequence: TGTGCCAGCAGCTTCGCCGCCAGCGGGGCTCCAGATACGCAGTATTTT.

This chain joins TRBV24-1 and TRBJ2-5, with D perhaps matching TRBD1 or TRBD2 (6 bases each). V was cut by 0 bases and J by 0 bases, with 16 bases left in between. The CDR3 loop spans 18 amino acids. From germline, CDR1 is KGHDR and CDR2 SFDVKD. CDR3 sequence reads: CATSDLPRGGEYQETQYF. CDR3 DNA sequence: TGTGCCACCAGTGATTTGCCCAGGGGCGGGGAGTACCAAGAGACCCAGTACTTC.

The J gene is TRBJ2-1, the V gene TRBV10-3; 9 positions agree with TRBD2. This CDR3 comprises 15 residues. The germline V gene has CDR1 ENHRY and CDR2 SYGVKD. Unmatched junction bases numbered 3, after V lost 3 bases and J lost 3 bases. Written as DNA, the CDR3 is TGTGCCATCAGTGATAGCGGGGGAGGCTACAATGAGCAGTTCTTC. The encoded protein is CAISDSGGGYNEQFF.

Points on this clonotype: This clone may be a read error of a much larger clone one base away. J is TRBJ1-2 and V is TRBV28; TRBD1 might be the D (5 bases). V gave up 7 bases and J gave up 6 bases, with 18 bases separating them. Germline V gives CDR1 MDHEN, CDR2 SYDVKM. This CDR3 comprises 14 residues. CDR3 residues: CASNPGTKPHGYTF. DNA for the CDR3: TGTGCCAGCAACCCAGGGACCAAACCACATGGCTACACCTTC.

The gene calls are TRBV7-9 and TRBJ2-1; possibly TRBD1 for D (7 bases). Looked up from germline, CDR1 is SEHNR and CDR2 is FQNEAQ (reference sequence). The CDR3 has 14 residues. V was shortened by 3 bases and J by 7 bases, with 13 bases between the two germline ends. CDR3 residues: CASSLRAGGNEQFF. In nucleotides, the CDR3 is TGTGCCAGCAGCTTGAGGGCAGGGGGGAATGAGCAGTTCTTC.

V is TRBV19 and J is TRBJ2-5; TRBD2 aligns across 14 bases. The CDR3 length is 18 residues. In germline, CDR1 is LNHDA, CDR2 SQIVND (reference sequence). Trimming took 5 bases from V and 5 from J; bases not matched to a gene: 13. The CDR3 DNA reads TGTGCCAGTAGTCCCAACCCTCGGACTAGCGGGGGGATGGAGACCCAGTACTTC. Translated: CASSPNPRTSGGMETQYF.

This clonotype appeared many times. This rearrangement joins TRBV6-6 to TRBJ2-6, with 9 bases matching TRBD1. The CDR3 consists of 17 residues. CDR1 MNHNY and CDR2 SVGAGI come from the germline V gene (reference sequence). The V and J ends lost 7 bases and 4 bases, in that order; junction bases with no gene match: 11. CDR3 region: CASKGPGTGTGANVLTF. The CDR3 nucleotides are TGTGCCAGCAAGGGTCCCGGGACAGGGACAGGGGCCAACGTCCTGACTTTC.

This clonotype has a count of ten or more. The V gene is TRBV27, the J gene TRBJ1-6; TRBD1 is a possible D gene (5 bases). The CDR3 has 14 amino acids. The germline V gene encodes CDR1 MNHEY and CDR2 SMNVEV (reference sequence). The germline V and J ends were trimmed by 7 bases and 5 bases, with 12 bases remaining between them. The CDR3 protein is CASKQATDNSPLHF. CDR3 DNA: TGTGCCAGCAAACAGGCGACTGATAATTCACCCCTCCACTTT.

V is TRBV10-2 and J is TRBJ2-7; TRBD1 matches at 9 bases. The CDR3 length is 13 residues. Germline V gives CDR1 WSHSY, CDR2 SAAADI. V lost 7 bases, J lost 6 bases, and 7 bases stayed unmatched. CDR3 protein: CASNAGTGFEQYF. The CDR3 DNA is TGCGCCAGCAACGCCGGGACAGGGTTCGAGCAGTACTTC.

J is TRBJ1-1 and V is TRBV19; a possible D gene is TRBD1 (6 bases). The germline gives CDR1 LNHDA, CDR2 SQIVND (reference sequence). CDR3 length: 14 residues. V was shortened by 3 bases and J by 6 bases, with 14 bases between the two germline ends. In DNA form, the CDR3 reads TGTGCCAGTAGTATCTTTTCAGGGGTTGCTGAAGCTTTCTTT. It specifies CASSIFSGVAEAFF.

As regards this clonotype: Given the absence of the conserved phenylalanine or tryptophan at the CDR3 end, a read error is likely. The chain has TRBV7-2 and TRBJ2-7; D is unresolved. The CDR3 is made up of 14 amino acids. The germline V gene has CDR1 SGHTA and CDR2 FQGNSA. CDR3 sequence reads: CASSFGQDSYEQYL. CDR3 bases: TGCGCCAGCAGCTTCGGGCAGGACTCCTACGAGCAGTACCTC.

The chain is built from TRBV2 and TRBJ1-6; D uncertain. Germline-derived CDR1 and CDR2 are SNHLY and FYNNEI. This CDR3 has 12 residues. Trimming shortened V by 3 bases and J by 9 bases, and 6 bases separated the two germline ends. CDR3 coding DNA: TGTGCCAGCAGTGATCTGTTTTCACCCCTCCACTTT. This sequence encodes CASSDLFSPLHF.

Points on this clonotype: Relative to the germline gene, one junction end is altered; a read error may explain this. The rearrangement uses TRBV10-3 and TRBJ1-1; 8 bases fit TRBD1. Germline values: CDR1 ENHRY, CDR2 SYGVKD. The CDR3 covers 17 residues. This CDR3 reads CAIGESPGQGGRTEAFF. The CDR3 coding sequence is TGTGCCATCGGTGAGTCGCCCGGACAGGGAGGAAGGACTGAAGCCTTCTTT.

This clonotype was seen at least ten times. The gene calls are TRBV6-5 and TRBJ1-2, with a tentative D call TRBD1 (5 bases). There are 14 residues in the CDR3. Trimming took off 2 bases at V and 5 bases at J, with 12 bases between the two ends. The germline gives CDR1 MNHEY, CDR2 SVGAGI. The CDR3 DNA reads TGTGCCAGCAGTTACCTTGCGTCAGGGTATGGCTACACCTTC. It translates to CASSYLASGYGYTF.

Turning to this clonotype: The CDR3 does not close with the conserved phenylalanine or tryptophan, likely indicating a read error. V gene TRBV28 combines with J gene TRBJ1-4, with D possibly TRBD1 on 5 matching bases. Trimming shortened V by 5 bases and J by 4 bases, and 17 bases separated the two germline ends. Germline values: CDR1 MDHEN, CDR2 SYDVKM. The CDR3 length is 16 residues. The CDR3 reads CASSDPRQLGNEKLFV. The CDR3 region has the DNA TGTGCCAGCAGTGACCCAAGACAGTTGGGTAATGAAAAACTGTTTGTT.

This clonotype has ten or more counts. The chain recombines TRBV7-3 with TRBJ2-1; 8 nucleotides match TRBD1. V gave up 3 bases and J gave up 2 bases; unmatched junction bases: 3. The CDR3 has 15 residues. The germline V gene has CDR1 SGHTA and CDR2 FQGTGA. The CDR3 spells CASSLDRVAYNEQFF. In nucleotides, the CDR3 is TGTGCCAGCAGCTTGGACAGGGTAGCCTACAATGAGCAGTTCTTC.

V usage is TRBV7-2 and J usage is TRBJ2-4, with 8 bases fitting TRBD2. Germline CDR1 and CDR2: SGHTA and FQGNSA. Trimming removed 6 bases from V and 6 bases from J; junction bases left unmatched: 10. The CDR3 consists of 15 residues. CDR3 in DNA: TGTGCCAGCAGTTATGGGACTAGGGTGGGAAACATTCAGTACTTC. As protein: CASSYGTRVGNIQYF.

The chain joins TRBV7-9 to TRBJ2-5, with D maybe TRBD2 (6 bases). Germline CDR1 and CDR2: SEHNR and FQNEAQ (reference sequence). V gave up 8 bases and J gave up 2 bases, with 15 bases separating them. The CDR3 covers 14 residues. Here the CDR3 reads CASGGWRGQETQYF. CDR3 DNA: TGTGCCAGCGGGGGGTGGCGGGGACAAGAGACCCAGTACTTC.

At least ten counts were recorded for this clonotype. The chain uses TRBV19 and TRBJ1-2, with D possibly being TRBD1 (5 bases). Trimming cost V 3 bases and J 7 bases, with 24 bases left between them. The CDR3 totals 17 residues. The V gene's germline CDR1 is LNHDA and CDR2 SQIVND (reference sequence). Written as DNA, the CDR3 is TGTGCCAGTAGTATCCTTGGCAGGGAGGTCGGCATAGGTGGCTACACCTTC. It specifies CASSILGREVGIGGYTF. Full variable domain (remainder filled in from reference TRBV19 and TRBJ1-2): DGGITQSPKYLFRKEGQNVTLSCEQNLNHDAMYWYRQDPGQGLRLIYYSQIVNDFQKGDIAEGYSVSREKKESFPLTVTSAQKNPTAFYLCASSILGREVGIGGYTFGSGTRLTVV.

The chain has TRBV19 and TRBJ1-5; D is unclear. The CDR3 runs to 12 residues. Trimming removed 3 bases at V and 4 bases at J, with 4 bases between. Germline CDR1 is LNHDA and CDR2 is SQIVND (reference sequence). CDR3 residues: CASSIMNQPQHF. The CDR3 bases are TGTGCCAGTAGTATTATGAATCAGCCCCAGCATTTT.

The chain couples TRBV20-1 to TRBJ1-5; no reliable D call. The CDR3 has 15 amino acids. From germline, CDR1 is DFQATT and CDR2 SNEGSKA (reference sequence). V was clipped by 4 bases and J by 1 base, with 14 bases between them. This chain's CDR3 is CSAIGQSSSNQPQHF. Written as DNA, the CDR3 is TGCAGTGCTATCGGTCAGAGTTCAAGCAATCAGCCCCAGCATTTT.

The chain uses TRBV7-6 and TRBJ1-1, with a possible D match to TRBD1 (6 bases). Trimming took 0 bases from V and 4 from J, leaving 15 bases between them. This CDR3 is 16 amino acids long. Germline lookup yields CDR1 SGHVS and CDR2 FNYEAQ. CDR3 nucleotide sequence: TGTGCCAGCAGCTTAGCGCAGTTGGGGGCGTTCACTGAAGCTTTCTTT. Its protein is CASSLAQLGAFTEAFF.

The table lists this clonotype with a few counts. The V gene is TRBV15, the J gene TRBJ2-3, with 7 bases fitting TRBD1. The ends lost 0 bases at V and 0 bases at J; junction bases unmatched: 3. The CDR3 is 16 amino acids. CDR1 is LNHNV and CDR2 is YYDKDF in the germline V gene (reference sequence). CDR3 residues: CATSRDGQVSTDTQYF. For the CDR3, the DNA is TGTGCCACCAGCAGAGATGGACAGGTCAGCACAGATACGCAGTATTTT.

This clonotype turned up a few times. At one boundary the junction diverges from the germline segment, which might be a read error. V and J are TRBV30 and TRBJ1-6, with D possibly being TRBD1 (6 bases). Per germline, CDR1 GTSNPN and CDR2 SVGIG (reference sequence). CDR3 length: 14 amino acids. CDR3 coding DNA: TGTGCCTGGGGTGTACAGGGTAAATATTCACCCCACCACTTT. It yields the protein CAWGVQGKYSPHHF.

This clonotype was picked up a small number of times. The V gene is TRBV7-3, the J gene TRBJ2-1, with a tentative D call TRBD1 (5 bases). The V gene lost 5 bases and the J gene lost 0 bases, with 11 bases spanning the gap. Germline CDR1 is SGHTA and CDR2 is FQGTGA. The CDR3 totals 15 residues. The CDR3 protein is CASSETASSYNEQFF. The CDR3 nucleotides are TGTGCCAGCAGCGAGACAGCCAGCTCCTACAATGAGCAGTTCTTC.

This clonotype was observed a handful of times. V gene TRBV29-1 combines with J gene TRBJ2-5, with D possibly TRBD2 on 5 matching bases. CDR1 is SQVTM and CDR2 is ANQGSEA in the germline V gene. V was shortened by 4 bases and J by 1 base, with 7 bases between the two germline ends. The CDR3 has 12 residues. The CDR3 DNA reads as TGCAGCGTTGGAACTAGCCAAGAGACCCAGTACTTC. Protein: CSVGTSQETQYF.

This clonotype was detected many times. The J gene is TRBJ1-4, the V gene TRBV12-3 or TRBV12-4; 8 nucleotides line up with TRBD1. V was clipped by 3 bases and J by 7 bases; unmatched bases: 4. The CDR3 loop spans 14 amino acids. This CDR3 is CASSFGQGGEKLFF. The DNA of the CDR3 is TGTGCCAGCAGTTTCGGACAGGGAGGTGAAAAACTGTTTTTT.

The CDR3 loop is CASSPSGTGENNEQFF. Here the CDR3 DNA reads TGTGCCAGCTCACCCTCCGGGACAGGGGAAAACAATGAGCAGTTCTTC. The rearrangement uses TRBV7-3 and TRBJ2-1; TRBD1 matches 10 bases. The CDR3 consists of 16 residues. CDR1 and CDR2 (germline): SGHTA, FQGTGA. Losses at the gene ends were 8 bases for V and 5 bases for J; bases not matched to a gene: 12.

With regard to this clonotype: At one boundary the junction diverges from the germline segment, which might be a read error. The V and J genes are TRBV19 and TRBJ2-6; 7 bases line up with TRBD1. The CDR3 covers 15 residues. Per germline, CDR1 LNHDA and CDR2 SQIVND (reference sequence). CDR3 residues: CARSPDRAGANVLTF. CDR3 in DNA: TGTGCCCGTAGCCCAGACAGGGCTGGGGCCAACGTCCTGACTTTC.